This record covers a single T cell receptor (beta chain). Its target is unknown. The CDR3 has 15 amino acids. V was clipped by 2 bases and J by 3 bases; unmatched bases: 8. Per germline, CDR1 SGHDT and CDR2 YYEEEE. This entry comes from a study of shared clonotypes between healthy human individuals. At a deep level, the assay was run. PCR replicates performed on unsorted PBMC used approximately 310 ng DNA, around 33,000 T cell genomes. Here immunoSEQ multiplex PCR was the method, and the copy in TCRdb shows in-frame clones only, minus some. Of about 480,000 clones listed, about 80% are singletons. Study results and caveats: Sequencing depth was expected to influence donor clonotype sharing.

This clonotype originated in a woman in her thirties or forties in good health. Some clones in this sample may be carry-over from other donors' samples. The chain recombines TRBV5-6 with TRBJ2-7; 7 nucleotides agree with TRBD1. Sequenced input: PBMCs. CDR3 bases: TGTGCCAGCAGCTTTTTCCCGGGACAGTACTACGAGCAGTACTTC. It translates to CASSFFPGQYYEQYF. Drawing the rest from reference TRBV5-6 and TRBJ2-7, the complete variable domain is DAGVTQSPTHLIKTRGQQVTLRCSPKSGHDTVSWYQQALGQGPQFIFQYYEEEERQRGNFPDRFSGHQFPNYSSELNVNALLLGDSALYLCASSFFPGQYYEQYFGPGTRLTVT.